Listed below are T cell receptor beta chains from one sample, sequenced in a study of OX40 agonist ivuxolimab in advanced cancers. The assay was immunoSEQ multiplex PCR, and TCRdb's table has in-frame clones only and misses some. The top ten clones hold approximately 10% of a sample with around 84,000 clones, approximately 90% of them seen once. The specimen was CD4+ or CD8+ T cells sorted from blood, collected in a trial of the OX40 agonist ivuxolimab. The receptor set was obtained from an adult with an advanced solid tumor such as melanoma, head and neck, liver or kidney cancer. The CDR3 runs from the conserved cysteine through the conserved F or W. Fields, in order: D gene, J gene, V gene, clone size, CDR3 protein, CDR3 DNA. A D gene is named only where the DNA matches it firmly. Size is stated for part of the rows, as once, few or many counts, or as a class when the clone is expanded.

D gene: .; J gene: TRBJ1-1; V gene: TRBV27; clone size: .; CDR3 protein: CASSLTGMNTEAFF; CDR3 DNA: TGTGCCAGCAGTTTGACAGGAATGAACACTGAAGCTTTCTTT
D gene: .; J gene: TRBJ2-2; V gene: TRBV9; clone size: .; CDR3 protein: CASSVGGGHTGELFF; CDR3 DNA: TGTGCCAGCAGCGTCGGCGGGGGCCACACCGGGGAGCTGTTTTTT
D gene: .; J gene: TRBJ2-7; V gene: TRBV27; clone size: .; CDR3 protein: CASRGRAGPYEQYF; CDR3 DNA: TGTGCCAGCCGGGGGCGGGCAGGACCCTACGAGCAGTACTTC
D gene: TRBD1; J gene: TRBJ2-7; V gene: TRBV2; clone size: .; CDR3 protein: CASHESGQGTYEQYF; CDR3 DNA: TGTGCCTCCCATGAGTCGGGACAGGGAACCTACGAGCAGTACTTC
D gene: .; J gene: TRBJ2-2; V gene: TRBV11-2; clone size: .; CDR3 protein: CASSLGLTGELFF; CDR3 DNA: TGTGCCAGCAGCTTAGGCCTCACCGGGGAGCTGTTTTTT
D gene: .; J gene: TRBJ1-1; V gene: TRBV11-3; clone size: .; CDR3 protein: CASSLRGRDTEAFF; CDR3 DNA: TGTGCCAGCAGCTTGCGGGGCAGGGACACTGAAGCTTTCTTT
D gene: .; J gene: TRBJ2-7; V gene: TRBV5-6; clone size: .; CDR3 protein: CASSPGSKSYEQYF; CDR3 DNA: TGTGCCAGCAGCCCGGGGAGTAAGAGCTACGAGCAGTACTTC
D gene: .; J gene: TRBJ2-7; V gene: TRBV7-9; clone size: .; CDR3 protein: CASSDSRQAWTYEQYF; CDR3 DNA: TGTGCCAGCAGCGATAGTCGACAGGCCTGGACCTACGAGCAGTACTTC
D gene: TRBD1; J gene: TRBJ1-1; V gene: TRBV5-1; clone size: .; CDR3 protein: CASSLATGSTEAFF; CDR3 DNA: TGCGCCAGCAGCTTGGCGACAGGGTCCACTGAAGCTTTCTTT
D gene: .; J gene: TRBJ1-2; V gene: TRBV14; clone size: .; CDR3 protein: CASSQVHLLYGYTF; CDR3 DNA: TGTGCCAGCAGCCAAGTGCACCTCCTCTATGGCTACACCTTC
D gene: TRBD1; J gene: TRBJ2-7; V gene: TRBV6-5; clone size: .; CDR3 protein: CASSYSMGQTFYEQYF; CDR3 DNA: TGTGCCAGCAGTTACTCGATGGGACAGACGTTCTACGAGCAGTACTTC
D gene: .; J gene: TRBJ1-2; V gene: TRBV9; clone size: .; CDR3 protein: CASSPLTVPYGYTF; CDR3 DNA: TGTGCCAGCAGCCCACTGACAGTTCCCTATGGCTACACCTTC
D gene: .; J gene: TRBJ2-3; V gene: TRBV10-3; clone size: .; CDR3 protein: CAISAASTDTQYF; CDR3 DNA: TGTGCCATCAGTGCCGCTAGCACAGATACGCAGTATTTT
D gene: TRBD1; J gene: TRBJ2-7; V gene: TRBV6-4; clone size: .; CDR3 protein: CASTFFETGVRGEQYF; CDR3 DNA: TGTGCCAGCACTTTCTTCGAAACAGGGGTCCGGGGAGAGCAGTACTTC
D gene: .; J gene: TRBJ2-4; V gene: TRBV27; clone size: .; CDR3 protein: CASSLGSHKNIQYF; CDR3 DNA: TGTGCCAGCAGTTTAGGCAGCCACAAAAACATTCAGTACTTC
D gene: .; J gene: TRBJ2-7; V gene: TRBV21-1; clone size: .; CDR3 protein: CASSADAGQGYEQYF; CDR3 DNA: TGTGCCAGCAGCGCAGACGCGGGACAGGGGTACGAGCAGTACTTC
D gene: .; J gene: TRBJ1-2; V gene: TRBV18; clone size: .; CDR3 protein: CASSPLGGEEGYTF; CDR3 DNA: TGTGCCAGCTCACCACTGGGGGGAGAGGAAGGCTACACCTTC
D gene: .; J gene: TRBJ1-6; V gene: TRBV19; clone size: .; CDR3 protein: CASSWGNNSPLHF; CDR3 DNA: TGTGCCAGTAGTTGGGGTAATAATTCACCCCTCCACTTT
D gene: .; J gene: TRBJ2-1; V gene: TRBV19; clone size: medium-sized; CDR3 protein: CASSLNEPYNEQFF; CDR3 DNA: TGTGCCAGTAGCCTCAACGAACCCTACAATGAGCAGTTCTTC
D gene: .; J gene: TRBJ1-5; V gene: TRBV6-5; clone size: once; CDR3 protein: CASSLARLDDQPQHF; CDR3 DNA: TGTGCCAGCAGCCTCGCGAGGTTGGATGATCAGCCCCAGCATTTT
D gene: .; J gene: TRBJ1-2; V gene: TRBV27; clone size: .; CDR3 protein: CASSFTVNYGYTF; CDR3 DNA: TGTGCCAGCAGCTTCACGGTTAACTATGGCTACACCTTC
D gene: .; J gene: TRBJ2-7; V gene: TRBV29-1; clone size: .; CDR3 protein: CSGKGGPDEQYF; CDR3 DNA: TGCAGCGGCAAGGGGGGGCCGGACGAGCAGTACTTC
D gene: TRBD1; J gene: TRBJ2-1; V gene: TRBV27; clone size: .; CDR3 protein: CASTYRGSYNEQFF; CDR3 DNA: TGTGCCAGCACCTACAGGGGGTCCTACAATGAGCAGTTCTTC
D gene: .; J gene: TRBJ2-7; V gene: TRBV13; clone size: once; CDR3 protein: CASSLAGGTRTYEQYF; CDR3 DNA: TGTGCCAGCAGCTTAGCTGGAGGGACACGAACCTACGAGCAGTACTTC
D gene: TRBD2; J gene: TRBJ2-5; V gene: TRBV5-4; clone size: .; CDR3 protein: CASSFTGGIQETQYF; CDR3 DNA: TGTGCCAGCAGCTTTACGGGGGGAATCCAAGAGACCCAGTACTTC
D gene: .; J gene: TRBJ2-6; V gene: TRBV27; clone size: .; CDR3 protein: CASRGSSGANVLTF; CDR3 DNA: TGTGCCAGCAGGGGGAGCTCTGGGGCCAACGTCCTGACTTTC
D gene: .; J gene: TRBJ2-3; V gene: TRBV7-9; clone size: .; CDR3 protein: CASSPYVADTQYF; CDR3 DNA: TGTGCCAGCAGCCCATATGTCGCAGATACGCAGTATTTT